Each of the 32 T cell receptor beta chains below was sequenced from the same sample in a study of T-cell reconstitution after alpha-beta-depleted transplantation in children. A library of TCRbeta sequences, prepared with unique molecular identifiers, was generated. MiXCR, applied by TCRdb to the PCR reads, yields one record per CDR3 protein. Here the sample spans around 490,000 distinct CDR3 sequences, about an eighth being singletons. The input for sequencing was PBMCs, mostly from graft donor cells, taken 180 days after TCRalphabeta/CD19-depleted stem cell transplant. Receptors originate from a female patient younger than 10 who had a stem cell transplant for aplastic anemia, so the T cells may come from the graft donor.

This clonotype was seen only a few times. The chain uses TRBV29-1 and TRBJ2-7; D is unresolved. V was pared by 4 bases and J by 3 bases, with 7 bases between. CDR3 length: 11 amino acids. Germline V gives CDR1 SQVTM, CDR2 ANQGSEA. In DNA, the CDR3 is TGCAGCGTTGGGACGGGCTACGAGCAGTACTTC. The encoded protein is CSVGTGYEQYF.

This clonotype was found many times. The genes are TRBV10-3 and TRBJ1-1; TRBD1 matches 10 bases. CDR3 length: 14 residues. The germline gives CDR1 ENHRY, CDR2 SYGVKD. V was clipped by 6 bases and J by 3 bases; unmatched bases: 4. CDR3 sequence (DNA): TGTGCCATCAGCTACGGGACAGGGGACACTGAAGCTTTCTTT. Amino acid sequence: CAISYGTGDTEAFF.

This clonotype was counted only a few times. The rearrangement links TRBV12-5 to TRBJ1-2; 9 nucleotides align to TRBD1. V was pared by 6 bases and J by 4 bases, with 24 bases of the junction left unmatched. Germline V gene data show CDR1 as LGHNT and CDR2 as FRNRAP. The CDR3 is made up of 20 amino acids. CDR3 nucleotides: TGTGCTAGTGGGCGTCCCGGGACAGGGACCTATGGCTACACCCCCTATGGCTACACCTTC. Translating gives CASGRPGTGTYGYTPYGYTF.

The gene calls are TRBV12-3 or TRBV12-4 and TRBJ2-2; D remains unclear. V was clipped by 4 bases and J by 5 bases, with 8 bases between them. The CDR3 contains 13 residues. The CDR3 sequence is CASSSKGTGELFF. In DNA form, the CDR3 reads TGTGCCAGCAGTTCGAAAGGGACCGGGGAGCTGTTTTTT.

This clonotype came up a few times. This rearrangement joins TRBV5-4 to TRBJ2-5, with D uncertain. Trimming removed 1 base at V and 5 bases at J, with 12 bases between. CDR1 and CDR2 from the germline V gene are SGHNT and YYREEE (reference sequence). The CDR3 has 14 residues. The CDR3, as DNA: TGTGCCAGCAGCTTGAGCTGGGCGCGGGAGACCCAGTACTTC. Translation: CASSLSWARETQYF.

This clonotype was seen a handful of times. The chain carries TRBV27 and TRBJ1-2; tentative D call: TRBD1 (5 bases). The CDR3 has 14 amino acids. Germline loops: CDR1 MNHEY, CDR2 SMNVEV (reference sequence). V was trimmed by 5 bases and J by 1 base, leaving 11 bases between them. CDR3 sequence reads: CASSPGPYNYGYTF. The CDR3 region has the DNA TGTGCCAGCAGTCCGGGACCCTATAACTATGGCTACACCTTC.

The V gene is TRBV12-3 or TRBV12-4, the J gene TRBJ1-2, with a possible D match to TRBD1 (5 bases). The germline V and J ends were trimmed by 5 bases and 2 bases, with 12 bases remaining between them. The CDR3 consists of 14 residues. The CDR3 sequence: CASSITGLNYGYTF. DNA of the CDR3: TGTGCCAGCAGTATCACAGGATTAAACTATGGCTACACCTTC.

V and J are TRBV12-3 or TRBV12-4 and TRBJ2-5; possible D gene TRBD1, 6 bases. This CDR3 is 14 amino acids long. Trimming pared 3 bases from V and 4 bases from J, leaving 12 bases between. CDR3 DNA: TGTGCCAGCAGTTTCCGGGGACACGGAGAGACCCAGTACTTC. Amino acid sequence: CASSFRGHGETQYF.

The chain recombines TRBV5-1 with TRBJ2-1; TRBD2 matches at 10 bases. This CDR3 region has 17 residues. Trimming cost V 3 bases and J 8 bases; bases outside gene matches: 14. CDR1 is SGHRS, CDR2 YFSETQ, per germline. The CDR3 spells CASSYPPPSGSFDEQFF. The DNA of the CDR3 is TGCGCCAGCAGCTACCCACCTCCTAGCGGGAGTTTCGATGAGCAGTTCTTC.

The chain links TRBV12-3 or TRBV12-4 to TRBJ2-1; 12 bases align to TRBD2. This CDR3 has 16 amino acids. Trimming took 4 bases from V and 4 from J; bases not matched to a gene: 5. DNA of the CDR3: TGTGCCAGCAGTTGCCCGGGACTAGCGGGTTACAATGAGCAGTTCTTC. Protein: CASSCPGLAGYNEQFF.

This clonotype was observed a handful of times. V usage is TRBV7-9 and J usage is TRBJ2-5; D is tentatively TRBD1 or TRBD2 (5 bases each). This CDR3 is 13 amino acids long. Germline-derived CDR1 and CDR2 are SEHNR and FQNEAQ (reference sequence). Trimming pared 1 base from V and 9 bases from J, leaving 12 bases between. CDR3 nucleotide sequence: TGTGCCAGCAGCTTAGGGGCCCGGGACCCCCAGTACTTC. It yields the protein CASSLGARDPQYF.

The chain carries TRBV10-1 and TRBJ2-3; D assignment may be TRBD1 or TRBD2 (5 bases each). V lost 0 bases and J lost 7, with 20 bases in between. The CDR3 extends over 17 amino acids. Germline values: CDR1 WNHNN, CDR2 SYGVQD (reference sequence). DNA for the CDR3: TGCGCCAGCAGTGAGTCGAGGTCAGCCGGGACCCCAAATACGCAGTATTTT. Amino acids: CASSESRSAGTPNTQYF.

Many counts were recorded for this clonotype. The chain joins TRBV12-3 or TRBV12-4 to TRBJ2-7; D may be TRBD1 or TRBD2 (5 bases each). Deletions cut 8 bases from V and 3 bases from J, with 14 bases between. This CDR3 is 13 amino acids long. This CDR3 is CASRGLAHYEQYF. CDR3 in DNA: TGTGCCAGCCGGGGCCTTGCCCACTACGAGCAGTACTTC.

This clonotype has ten or more counts. The CDR3 reads CASSVGPGGGAGTEAFF. DNA for the CDR3: TGTGCCAGCAGCGTAGGCCCTGGAGGGGGCGCTGGCACTGAAGCTTTCTTT. This rearrangement joins TRBV5-4 to TRBJ1-1; 7 nucleotides align to TRBD1. CDR1 is SGHNT and CDR2 is YYREEE in the germline V gene (reference sequence). Losses at the gene ends were 4 bases for V and 4 bases for J; bases not matched to a gene: 16. The CDR3 length is 17 residues.

CDR3 residues: CASSPLGTGFNGELFF. In DNA form, the CDR3 reads TGTGCCAGCAGTCCACTTGGGACAGGGTTTAACGGGGAGCTGTTTTTT. The chain employs TRBV12-3 or TRBV12-4 and TRBJ2-2; TRBD1 matches at 9 bases. There are 16 residues in the CDR3. V was clipped by 5 bases and J by 7 bases; unmatched bases: 11.

The chain recombines TRBV24-1 with TRBJ2-5, with 9 bases aligning to TRBD2. V gave up 3 bases and J gave up 9 bases; unmatched junction bases: 13. Germline lookup yields CDR1 KGHDR and CDR2 SFDVKD. The CDR3 runs to 16 residues. The CDR3, as DNA: TGTGCCACCAGTGATGGAAGCGGGGGGATAAGAGTGGCCCAGTACTTC. Translation: CATSDGSGGIRVAQYF.

V gene TRBV6-5 combines with J gene TRBJ1-1; 7 positions agree with TRBD1. Unmatched junction bases numbered 7, after V lost 4 bases and J lost 5 bases. CDR1 is MNHEY and CDR2 is SVGAGI in the germline V gene. The CDR3 is 14 amino acids. The CDR3 is CASSWDSRGTEAFF. CDR3 nucleotides: TGTGCCAGCAGTTGGGACAGCCGAGGGACTGAAGCTTTCTTT.

This clonotype was seen only a few times. This sequence joins TRBV11-2 and TRBJ2-4; 8 positions agree with TRBD2. J was trimmed by 1 base and V by 4 bases; bases with no gene match: 12. CDR1 is SGHAT and CDR2 is FQNNGV in the germline V gene. The CDR3 is made up of 18 amino acids. In nucleotides, the CDR3 is TGTGCCAGCAGCTCGATCCCGGTGTCTAGCGGGGCCAAAAACATTCAGTACTTC. Translating it yields CASSSIPVSSGAKNIQYF.

This clonotype has only a few counts. V and J are TRBV29-1 and TRBJ2-1; 11 bases match TRBD1. The germline V gene has CDR1 SQVTM and CDR2 ANQGSEA. J lost 8 bases, V lost 7 bases, and 10 bases had no gene match. The CDR3 sequence is 14 residues long. The CDR3 sequence is CSANGQGAHDEQFF. The CDR3 nucleotides are TGCAGCGCGAACGGACAGGGGGCGCATGATGAGCAGTTCTTC.

This chain connects TRBV7-3 to TRBJ2-1; 14 bases fit TRBD2. CDR1 SGHTA and CDR2 FQGTGA come from the germline V gene. The CDR3 runs to 18 residues. V trimming: 2 bases; J trimming: 7 bases; junction bases outside the gene matches: 10. The CDR3 DNA follows: TGTGCCAGCAGCTTAGTGGGGTTCGGGACTAGCGGGAGAAATGAGCAGTTCTTC. Encoded protein: CASSLVGFGTSGRNEQFF.

This clonotype appeared many times. The chain carries TRBV12-3 or TRBV12-4 and TRBJ2-3, with TRBD1 as a possible D gene (6 bases). Trimming stripped 6 bases from V and 0 bases from J, with 13 bases between. CDR3 length: 15 residues. CDR3 nucleotides: TGTGCCAGCAGCCGGGACATATCTAGCACAGATACGCAGTATTTT. It is translated as CASSRDISSTDTQYF.

This clonotype was counted a few times. The rearrangement uses TRBV10-2 and TRBJ2-1; 8 bases agree with TRBD1. V shed 4 bases and J 8 bases; nucleotides not matched to a gene: 13. CDR1 is WSHSY and CDR2 is SAAADI in the germline V gene. This CDR3 is built from 16 residues. CDR3 bases: TGCGCCAGCAGTGGGTTCGAGGACAGGGCCCCCCATGAGCAGTTCTTC. Translation: CASSGFEDRAPHEQFF.

The CDR3 spells CASSFGSTSTDTQYF. For the CDR3, the DNA is TGCGCCAGCAGCTTCGGAAGTACTAGCACAGATACGCAGTATTTT. The V call is TRBV5-1, the J call TRBJ2-3; D ambiguous. CDR3 size: 15 residues. Germline assignment: CDR1 SGHRS and CDR2 YFSETQ. Between the trimmed V and J ends, which lost 2 bases and 0 bases, there was a span of 10 bases.

The V and J genes are TRBV9 and TRBJ2-1, with 7 positions matching TRBD2. Trimming removed 0 bases from V and 9 bases from J; junction bases left unmatched: 12. There are 16 residues in the CDR3. In germline, CDR1 is SGDLS, CDR2 YYNGEE. The CDR3 sequence is CASSVGPPAREGEQFF. CDR3 sequence (DNA): TGTGCCAGCAGCGTAGGGCCCCCCGCTAGGGAGGGTGAGCAGTTCTTC.

Here the CDR3 DNA reads TGTGCCAGCAGCTTCGGGGTGGTTGACAATGAGCAGTTCTTC. As protein: CASSFGVVDNEQFF. The rearrangement joins TRBV5-4 to TRBJ2-1, with a possible D match to TRBD2 (5 bases). The germline V gene encodes CDR1 SGHNT and CDR2 YYREEE (reference sequence). Trimming removed 2 bases from V and 5 bases from J, with 11 bases in between. The CDR3 is made up of 14 amino acids.

This clonotype appeared many times. The genes are TRBV5-5 and TRBJ2-7; TRBD2 agrees at 8 bases. The CDR3 sequence is 14 residues long. Germline loops: CDR1 SGHKS, CDR2 YYEKEE (reference sequence). Losses at the gene ends were 4 bases for V and 1 base for J; bases not matched to a gene: 4. The CDR3 DNA is TGTGCCAGCAGCACGGCTAGCGGGTCCTACGAGCAGTACGTC. Protein product: CASSTASGSYEQYV.

This clonotype turned up a few times. The rearrangement links TRBV7-8 to TRBJ2-3; D not certain. CDR3 length: 15 residues. The germline CDR1 and CDR2 sequences are SGHVS and FQNEAQ. V shed 4 bases and J shed 3 bases, with 14 bases lying between them. In DNA, the CDR3 is TGTGCCAGCAGCTCCTACTCCTTTAGGACAGATACGCAGTATTTT. Protein product: CASSSYSFRTDTQYF.

This clonotype was seen a few times. The V call is TRBV5-5, the J call TRBJ1-3; D ambiguous. There are 15 residues in the CDR3. CDR1 and CDR2 from the germline V gene are SGHKS and YYEKEE (reference sequence). Trimming took off 5 bases at V and 0 bases at J, with 12 bases between the two ends. DNA for the CDR3: TGTGCCAGCAGAATTGACGTTCCCTCTGGAAACACCATATATTTT. It specifies CASRIDVPSGNTIYF.

The chain uses TRBV7-2 and TRBJ1-1; no clear D gene. CDR3 length: 15 residues. V was pared by 5 bases and J by 0 bases, with 13 bases between. The germline CDR1 and CDR2 sequences are SGHTA and FQGNSA. The CDR3 coding sequence is TGTGCCAGCAGCCCGACTGTTAATATGAACACTGAAGCTTTCTTT. Amino acids: CASSPTVNMNTEAFF. Using reference TRBV7-2 and TRBJ1-1 for the parts outside the CDR3, the full variable domain is GAGVSQSPSNKVTEKGKDVELRCDPISGHTALYWYRQSLGQGLEFLIYFQGNSAPDKSGLPSDRFSAERTGGSVSTLTIQRTQQEDSAVYLCASSPTVNMNTEAFFGQGTRLTVV.

The rearrangement links TRBV4-3 to TRBJ2-2, with TRBD2 matching 9 bases. There are 18 residues in the CDR3. Per the germline V gene, CDR1 is LGHNA and CDR2 is YSLEER. V gave up 4 bases and J gave up 3 bases; unmatched junction bases: 12. The CDR3 DNA reads as TGCGCCAGCAGCCTTCACGTCATAGCGGGAGAATACACCGGGGAGCTGTTTTTT. Translated: CASSLHVIAGEYTGELFF.

The chain couples TRBV20-1 to TRBJ2-3; no reliable D call. The CDR3 has 10 amino acids. Germline loops: CDR1 DFQATT, CDR2 SNEGSKA (reference sequence). Trimming shortened V by 5 bases and J by 11 bases, and 11 bases separated the two germline ends. CDR3: CSAPTRRQYF. CDR3 bases: TGCAGTGCTCCGACCCGACGGCAGTATTTT.

This clonotype was counted many times. The rearrangement joins TRBV20-1 to TRBJ2-2; D may be TRBD2 (7 bases). The CDR3 has 15 residues. V lost 0 bases to trimming and J lost 5 bases, with 13 bases between them. Germline assignment: CDR1 DFQATT and CDR2 SNEGSKA (reference sequence). DNA for the CDR3: TGCAGTGCTAGAGATCGGGGGGCTCGGACCGGGGAGCTGTTTTTT. As protein: CSARDRGARTGELFF.